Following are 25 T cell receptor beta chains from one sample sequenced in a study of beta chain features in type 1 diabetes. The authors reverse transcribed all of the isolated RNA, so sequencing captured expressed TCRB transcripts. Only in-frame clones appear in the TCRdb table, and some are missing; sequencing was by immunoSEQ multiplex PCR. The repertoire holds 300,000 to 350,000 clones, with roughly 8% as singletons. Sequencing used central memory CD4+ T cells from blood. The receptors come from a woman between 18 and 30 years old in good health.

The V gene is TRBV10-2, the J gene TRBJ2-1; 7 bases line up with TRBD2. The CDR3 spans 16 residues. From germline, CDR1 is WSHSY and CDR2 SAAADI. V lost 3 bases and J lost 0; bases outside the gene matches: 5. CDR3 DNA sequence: TGCGCCAGCAGTGAAAGGGGCGGGAGCTCCTACAATGAGCAGTTCTTC. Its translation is CASSERGGSSYNEQFF.

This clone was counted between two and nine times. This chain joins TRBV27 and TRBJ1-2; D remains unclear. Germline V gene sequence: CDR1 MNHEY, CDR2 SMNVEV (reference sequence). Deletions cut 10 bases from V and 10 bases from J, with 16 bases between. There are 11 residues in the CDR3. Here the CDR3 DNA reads TGTGCCACCAAATCCCGAAAGTACTACACCTTC. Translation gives CATKSRKYYTF.

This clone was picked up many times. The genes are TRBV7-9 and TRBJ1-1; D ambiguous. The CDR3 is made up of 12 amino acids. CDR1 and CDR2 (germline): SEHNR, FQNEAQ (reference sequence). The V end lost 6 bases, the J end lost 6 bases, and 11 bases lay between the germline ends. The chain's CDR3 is CASRRGVAEAFF. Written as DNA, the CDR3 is TGTGCCAGCAGGAGAGGTGTTGCTGAAGCTTTCTTT.

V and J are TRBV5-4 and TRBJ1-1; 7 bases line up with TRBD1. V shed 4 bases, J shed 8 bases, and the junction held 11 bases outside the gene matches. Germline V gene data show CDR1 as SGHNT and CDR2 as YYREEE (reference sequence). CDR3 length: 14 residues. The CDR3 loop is CASSKPGQTDEAFF. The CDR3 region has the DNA TGTGCCAGCAGCAAACCGGGACAGACTGACGAAGCTTTCTTT.

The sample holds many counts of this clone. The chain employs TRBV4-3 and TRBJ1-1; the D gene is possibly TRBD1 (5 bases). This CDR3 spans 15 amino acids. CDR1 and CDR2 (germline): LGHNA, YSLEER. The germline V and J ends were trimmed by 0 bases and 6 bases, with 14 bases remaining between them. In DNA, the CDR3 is TGCGCCAGCAGCCAAGACGGGGCAGCTAGGGCTGAAGCTTTCTTT. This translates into CASSQDGAARAEAFF.

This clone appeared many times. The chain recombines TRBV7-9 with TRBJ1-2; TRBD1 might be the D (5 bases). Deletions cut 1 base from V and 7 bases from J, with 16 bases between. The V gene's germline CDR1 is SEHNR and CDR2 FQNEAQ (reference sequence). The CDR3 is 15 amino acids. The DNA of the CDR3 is TGTGCCAGCAGCTTAGATTCTGGGACTTTGGGTGGCTACACCTTC. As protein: CASSLDSGTLGGYTF. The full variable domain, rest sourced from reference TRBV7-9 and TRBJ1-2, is DTGVSQNPRHKITKRGQNVTFRCDPISEHNRLYWYRQTLGQGPEFLTYFQNEAQLEKSRLLSDRFSAERPKGSFSTLEIQRTEQGDSAMYLCASSLDSGTLGGYTFGSGTRLTVV.

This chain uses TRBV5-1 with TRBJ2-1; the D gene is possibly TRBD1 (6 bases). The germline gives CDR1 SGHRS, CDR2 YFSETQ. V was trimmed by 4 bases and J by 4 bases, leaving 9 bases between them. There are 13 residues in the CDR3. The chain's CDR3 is CASSQTGYNEQFF. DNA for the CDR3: TGCGCCAGCAGCCAAACAGGGTACAATGAGCAGTTCTTC.

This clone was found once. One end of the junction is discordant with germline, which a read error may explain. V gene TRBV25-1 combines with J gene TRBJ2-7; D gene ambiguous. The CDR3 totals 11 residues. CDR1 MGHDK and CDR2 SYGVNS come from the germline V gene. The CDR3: CASSEYESRIF. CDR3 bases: TGTGCCAGCAGTGAATATGAGTCACGGATCTTC.

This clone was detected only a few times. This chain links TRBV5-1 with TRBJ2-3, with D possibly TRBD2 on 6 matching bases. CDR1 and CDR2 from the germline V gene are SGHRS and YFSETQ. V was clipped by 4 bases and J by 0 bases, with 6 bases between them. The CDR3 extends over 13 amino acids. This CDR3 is CASSGTSTDTQYF. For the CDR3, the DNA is TGCGCCAGCAGCGGGACTAGCACAGATACGCAGTATTTT.

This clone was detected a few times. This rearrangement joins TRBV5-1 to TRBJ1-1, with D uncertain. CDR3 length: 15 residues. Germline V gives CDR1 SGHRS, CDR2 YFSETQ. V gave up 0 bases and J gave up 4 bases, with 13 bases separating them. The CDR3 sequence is CASSLGGLVGTEAFF. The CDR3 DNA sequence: TGCGCCAGCAGCTTGGGTGGTTTGGTGGGCACTGAAGCTTTCTTT. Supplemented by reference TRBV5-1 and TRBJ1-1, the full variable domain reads KAGVTQTPRYLIKTRGQQVTLSCSPISGHRSVSWYQQTPGQGLQFLFEYFSETQRNKGNFPGRFSGRQFSNSRSEMNVSTLELGDSALYLCASSLGGLVGTEAFFGQGTRLTVV.

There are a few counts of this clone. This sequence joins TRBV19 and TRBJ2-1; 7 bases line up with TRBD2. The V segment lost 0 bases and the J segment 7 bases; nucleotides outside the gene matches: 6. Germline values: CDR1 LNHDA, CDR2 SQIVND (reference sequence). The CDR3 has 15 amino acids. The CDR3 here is CASSIETSIWNEQFF. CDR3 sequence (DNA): TGTGCCAGTAGTATAGAGACTAGCATCTGGAATGAGCAGTTCTTC.

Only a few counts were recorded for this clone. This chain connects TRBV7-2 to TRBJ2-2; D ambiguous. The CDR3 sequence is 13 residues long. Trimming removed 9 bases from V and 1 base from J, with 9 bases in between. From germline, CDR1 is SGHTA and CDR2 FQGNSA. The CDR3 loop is CASNGQNTGELFF. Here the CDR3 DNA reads TGTGCCAGTAACGGGCAGAACACCGGGGAGCTGTTTTTT.

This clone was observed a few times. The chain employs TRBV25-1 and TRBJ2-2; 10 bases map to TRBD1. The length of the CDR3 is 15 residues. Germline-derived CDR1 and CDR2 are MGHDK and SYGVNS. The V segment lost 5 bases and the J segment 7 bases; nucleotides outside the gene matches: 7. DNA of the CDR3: TGTGCCAGCAGTTCCGACAGGGGGCAAGTCGGGGAGCTGTTTTTT. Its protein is CASSSDRGQVGELFF.

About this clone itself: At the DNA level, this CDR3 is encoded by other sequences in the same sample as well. CDR3: CASSGRLGGTDTQYF. CDR3 bases: TGTGCCAGCAGTGGTCGATTAGGGGGGACAGATACGCAGTATTTT. The V call is TRBV2, the J call TRBJ2-3; TRBD1 or TRBD2 may be the D gene (6 bases each). The germline CDR1 and CDR2 sequences are SNHLY and FYNNEI. V gave up 4 bases and J gave up 3 bases, with 14 bases separating them. The CDR3 has 15 amino acids.

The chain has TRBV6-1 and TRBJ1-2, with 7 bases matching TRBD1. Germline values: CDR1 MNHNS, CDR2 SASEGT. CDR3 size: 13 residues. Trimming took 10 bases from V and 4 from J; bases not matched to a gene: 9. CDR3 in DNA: TGTGCCAACGCTCAACAGGGGACCTATGGCTACACCTTC. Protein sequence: CANAQQGTYGYTF.

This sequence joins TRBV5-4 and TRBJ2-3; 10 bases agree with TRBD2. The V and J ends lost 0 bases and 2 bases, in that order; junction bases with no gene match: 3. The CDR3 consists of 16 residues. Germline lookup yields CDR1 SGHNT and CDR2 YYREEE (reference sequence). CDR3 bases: TGTGCCAGCAGCTTGGCAGCGGGAGGGCCCACAGATACGCAGTATTTT. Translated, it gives CASSLAAGGPTDTQYF.

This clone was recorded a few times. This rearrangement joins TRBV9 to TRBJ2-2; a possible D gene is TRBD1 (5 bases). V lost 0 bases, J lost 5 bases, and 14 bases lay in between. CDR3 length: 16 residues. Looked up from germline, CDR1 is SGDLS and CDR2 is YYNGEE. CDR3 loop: CASSVGWGLETGELFF. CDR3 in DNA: TGTGCCAGCAGCGTAGGGTGGGGCCTAGAAACCGGGGAGCTGTTTTTT.

CDR3 protein: CASSLSSDEQYF. CDR3 nucleotides: TGTGCCAGCAGCTTATCGAGCGACGAGCAGTACTTC. The gene calls are TRBV7-9 and TRBJ2-7; D gene unclear. The germline gives CDR1 SEHNR, CDR2 FQNEAQ (reference sequence). V was trimmed by 2 bases and J by 5 bases, leaving 7 bases between them. The CDR3 length is 12 residues.

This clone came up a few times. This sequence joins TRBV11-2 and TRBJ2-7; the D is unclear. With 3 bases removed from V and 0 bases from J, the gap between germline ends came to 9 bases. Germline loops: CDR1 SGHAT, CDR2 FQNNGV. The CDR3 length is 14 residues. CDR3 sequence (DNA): TGTGCCAGCAGCTTCCAGGAAGGCTCCTACGAGCAGTACTTC. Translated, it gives CASSFQEGSYEQYF.

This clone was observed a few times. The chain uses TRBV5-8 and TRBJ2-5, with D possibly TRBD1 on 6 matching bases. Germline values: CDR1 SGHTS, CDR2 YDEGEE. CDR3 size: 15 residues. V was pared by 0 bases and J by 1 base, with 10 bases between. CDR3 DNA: TGTGCCAGCAGCTTGGGGAACAGGGCCCAAGAGACCCAGTACTTC. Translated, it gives CASSLGNRAQETQYF.

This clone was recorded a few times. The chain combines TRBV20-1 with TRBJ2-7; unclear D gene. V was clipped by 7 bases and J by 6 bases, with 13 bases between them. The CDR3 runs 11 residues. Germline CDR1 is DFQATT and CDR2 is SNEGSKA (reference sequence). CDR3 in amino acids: CSVRLGFEQYF. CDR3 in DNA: TGCAGTGTTAGGCTGGGTTTCGAGCAGTACTTC.

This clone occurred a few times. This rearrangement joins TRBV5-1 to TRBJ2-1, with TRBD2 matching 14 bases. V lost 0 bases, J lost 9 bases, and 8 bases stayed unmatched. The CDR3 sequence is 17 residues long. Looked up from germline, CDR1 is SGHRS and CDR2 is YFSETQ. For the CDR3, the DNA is TGCGCCAGCAGCTTGGACGGGACTAGCGGGAGTGTTGGTGAGCAGTTCTTC. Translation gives CASSLDGTSGSVGEQFF.

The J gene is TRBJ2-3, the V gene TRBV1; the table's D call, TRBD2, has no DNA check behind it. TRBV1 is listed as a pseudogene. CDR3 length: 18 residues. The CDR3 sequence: CTSSQLGLAEGSTDTQYF. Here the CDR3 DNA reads TGCACCAGCAGCCAACTGGGACTAGCCGAGGGAAGCACAGATACGCAGTATTTT.

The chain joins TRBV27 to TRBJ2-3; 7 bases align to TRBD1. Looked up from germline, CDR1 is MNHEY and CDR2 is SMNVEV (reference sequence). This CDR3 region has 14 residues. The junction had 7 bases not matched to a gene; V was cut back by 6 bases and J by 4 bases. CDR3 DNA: TGTGCCAGCAGGGCAGGGACAGTTCCAGATACGCAGTATTTT. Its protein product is CASRAGTVPDTQYF.

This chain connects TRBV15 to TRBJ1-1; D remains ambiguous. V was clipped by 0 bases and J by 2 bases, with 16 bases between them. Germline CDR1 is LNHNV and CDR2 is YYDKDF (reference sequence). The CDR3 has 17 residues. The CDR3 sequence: CATSRDWRQTKNTEAFF. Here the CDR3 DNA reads TGTGCCACCAGCAGAGATTGGCGGCAGACCAAAAACACTGAAGCTTTCTTT.